The next 7 T cell receptor beta chains were all read from a single sample in a study of blood T cell repertoires in COVID-19. The repertoire was sequenced with immunoSEQ multiplex PCR; TCRdb's copy has only in-frame clones and lacks some. The data show fewer than 300,000 clones, 84% seen once. What was sequenced was peripheral blood. All receptors derive from a human donor in a cohort sampled during active COVID-19.

The rearrangement joins TRBV9 to TRBJ2-5, with D perhaps TRBD2 (6 bases). Germline CDR1 and CDR2: SGDLS and YYNGEE. The CDR3 runs to 14 residues. Trimming shortened V by 0 bases and J by 4 bases, and 10 bases separated the two germline ends. CDR3 DNA: TGTGCCAGCAGCGTAGGGGTGGGGGGAGAGACCCAGTACTTC. Protein sequence: CASSVGVGGETQYF.

V gene TRBV19 combines with J gene TRBJ1-6; TRBD1 aligns across 8 bases. Germline trimming cut 4 bases from V and 8 bases from J; bases unmatched to any gene: 10. Germline V CDR1 and CDR2: LNHDA, SQIVND (reference sequence). The CDR3 extends over 16 amino acids. This CDR3 is CASSTHHTGGDSPLHF. As DNA, the CDR3 is TGTGCCAGTAGTACCCATCACACAGGGGGAGATTCACCCCTCCACTTT.

This rearrangement joins TRBV7-2 to TRBJ2-1; 10 nucleotides match TRBD1. Germline V lookup: CDR1 SGHTA, CDR2 FQGNSA. This CDR3 is built from 17 residues. The junction had 11 bases not matched to a gene; V was cut back by 4 bases and J by 5 bases. CDR3 nucleotide sequence: TGTGCCAGCAGCTCCCGCACCGGGACAGGGGTTAACAATGAGCAGTTCTTC. It specifies CASSSRTGTGVNNEQFF.

There are a few counts of this clone. The junction departs from the called germline gene at one end, perhaps through a read error. The chain recombines TRBV7-2 with TRBJ1-5, with 9 bases lining up with TRBD1. Germline CDR1 is SGHTA and CDR2 is FQGNSA. CDR3 length equals 14 residues. CDR3 sequence reads: CASSSYGTGTGKYF. The CDR3 DNA reads TGTGCCAGCAGCTCGTACGGTACCGGGACAGGGAAGTATTTT.

The chain employs TRBV7-2 and TRBJ1-5; D unclear. The ends were cut back, 1 base at V and 2 bases at J, with 18 bases in the middle. The CDR3 covers 18 residues. In germline, CDR1 is SGHTA, CDR2 FQGNSA. CDR3 DNA sequence: TGTGCCAGCAGCTTAGTCGGTCGAGGGAGCGGGGGCAATCAGCCCCAGCATTTT. Encoded protein: CASSLVGRGSGGNQPQHF.

The rearrangement links TRBV27 to TRBJ1-5, with 9 bases aligning to TRBD1. This CDR3 is 14 amino acids long. Germline lookup yields CDR1 MNHEY and CDR2 SMNVEV (reference sequence). Trimming took 4 bases from V and 6 from J; bases not matched to a gene: 4. The CDR3 region is CASSWGQGRQPQHF. The CDR3 DNA follows: TGTGCCAGCAGTTGGGGACAGGGTCGTCAGCCCCAGCATTTT.

The genes are TRBV5-1 and TRBJ1-4; D perhaps matches TRBD1 (6 bases). CDR3 length equals 16 residues. Looked up from germline, CDR1 is SGHRS and CDR2 is YFSETQ. Deletions cut 4 bases from V and 0 bases from J, with 13 bases between. CDR3: CASSAGTLATNEKLFF. CDR3 DNA: TGCGCCAGCAGCGCCGGGACATTAGCAACTAATGAAAAACTGTTTTTT.